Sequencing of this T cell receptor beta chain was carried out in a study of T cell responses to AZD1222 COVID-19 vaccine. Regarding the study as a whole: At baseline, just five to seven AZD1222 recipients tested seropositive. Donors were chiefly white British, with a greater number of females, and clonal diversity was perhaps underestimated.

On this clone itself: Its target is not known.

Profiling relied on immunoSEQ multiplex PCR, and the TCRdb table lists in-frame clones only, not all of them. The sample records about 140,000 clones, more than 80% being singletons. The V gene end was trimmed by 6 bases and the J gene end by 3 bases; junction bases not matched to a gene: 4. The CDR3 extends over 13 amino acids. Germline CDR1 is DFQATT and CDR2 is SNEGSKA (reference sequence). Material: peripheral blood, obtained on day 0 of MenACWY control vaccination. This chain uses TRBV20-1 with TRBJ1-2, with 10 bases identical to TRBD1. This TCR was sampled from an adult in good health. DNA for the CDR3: TGCAGTGCCAGTGGACAGGGGGACTATGGCTACACCTTC. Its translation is CSASGQGDYGYTF.